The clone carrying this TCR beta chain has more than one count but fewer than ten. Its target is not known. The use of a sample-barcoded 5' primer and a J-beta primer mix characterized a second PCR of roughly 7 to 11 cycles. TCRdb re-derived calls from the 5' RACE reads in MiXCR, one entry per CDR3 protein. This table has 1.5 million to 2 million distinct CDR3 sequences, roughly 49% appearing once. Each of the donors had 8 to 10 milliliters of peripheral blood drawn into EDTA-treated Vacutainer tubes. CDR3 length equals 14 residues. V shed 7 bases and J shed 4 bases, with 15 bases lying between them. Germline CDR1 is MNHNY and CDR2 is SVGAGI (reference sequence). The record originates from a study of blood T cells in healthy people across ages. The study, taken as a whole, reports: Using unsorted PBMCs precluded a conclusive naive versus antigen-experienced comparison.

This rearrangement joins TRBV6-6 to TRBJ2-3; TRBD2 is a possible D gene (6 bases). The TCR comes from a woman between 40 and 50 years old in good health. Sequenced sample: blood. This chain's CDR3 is CASNTRGMADTQYF. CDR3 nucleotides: TGTGCCAGCAACACCCGGGGGATGGCAGATACGCAGTATTTT.